This T cell receptor (beta chain) was observed in a study of T cell responses to AZD1222 COVID-19 vaccine. V was trimmed by 0 bases and J by 10 bases, leaving 10 bases between them. Germline V gene data show CDR1 as MRHNA and CDR2 as SNTAGT. The CDR3 is 14 residues long. This table comes from immunoSEQ multiplex PCR, and its TCRdb copy is limited to in-frame clones, with some not included. The table shows 150,000 to 200,000 clones, with about 90% occurring only once. The genes are TRBV6-4 and TRBJ1-6; possibly TRBD1 for D (6 bases). The TCR sequence derives from an adult in good health. Sequencing was performed on peripheral blood, taken on day 0 of AZD1222 vaccination. CDR3 loop: CASSDSGGRSPLHF. CDR3 DNA: TGTGCCAGCAGTGACTCAGGGGGGCGGTCACCCCTCCACTTT.